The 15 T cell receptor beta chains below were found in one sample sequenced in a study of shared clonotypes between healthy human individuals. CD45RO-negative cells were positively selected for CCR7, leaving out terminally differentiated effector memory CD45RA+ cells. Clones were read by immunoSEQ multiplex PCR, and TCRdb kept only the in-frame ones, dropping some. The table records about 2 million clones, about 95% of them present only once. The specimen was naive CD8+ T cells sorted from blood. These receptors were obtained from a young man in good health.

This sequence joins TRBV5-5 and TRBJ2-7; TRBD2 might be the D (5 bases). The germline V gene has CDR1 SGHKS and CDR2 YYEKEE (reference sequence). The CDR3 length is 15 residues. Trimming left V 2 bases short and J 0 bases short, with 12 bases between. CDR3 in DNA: TGTGCCAGCAGCTTAGGGATGGGGAGCTCCTACGAGCAGTACTTC. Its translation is CASSLGMGSSYEQYF.

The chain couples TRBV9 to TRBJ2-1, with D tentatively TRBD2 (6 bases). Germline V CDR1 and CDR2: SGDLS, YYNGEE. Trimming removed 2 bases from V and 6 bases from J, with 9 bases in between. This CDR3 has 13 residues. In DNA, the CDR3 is TGTGCCAGCAGCGTCACTAGCACCAATGAGCAGTTCTTC. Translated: CASSVTSTNEQFF.

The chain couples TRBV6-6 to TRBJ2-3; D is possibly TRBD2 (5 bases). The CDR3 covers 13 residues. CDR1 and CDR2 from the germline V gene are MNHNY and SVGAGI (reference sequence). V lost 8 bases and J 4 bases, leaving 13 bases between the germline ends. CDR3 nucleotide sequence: TGTGCCAGCGAGGGCCCGAGGGCAGATACGCAGTATTTT. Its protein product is CASEGPRADTQYF.

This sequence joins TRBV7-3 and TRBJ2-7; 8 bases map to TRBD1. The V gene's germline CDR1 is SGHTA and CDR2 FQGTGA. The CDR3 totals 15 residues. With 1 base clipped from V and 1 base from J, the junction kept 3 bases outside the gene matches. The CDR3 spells CASSLSQGASYEQYF. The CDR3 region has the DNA TGTGCCAGCAGCTTAAGTCAGGGGGCTTCCTACGAGCAGTACTTC.

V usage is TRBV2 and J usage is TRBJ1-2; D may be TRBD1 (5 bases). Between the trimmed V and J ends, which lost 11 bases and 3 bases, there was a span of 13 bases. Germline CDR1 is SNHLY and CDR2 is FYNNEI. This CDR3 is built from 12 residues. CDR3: CAARVVDYGYTF. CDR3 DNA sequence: TGTGCCGCCAGGGTGGTTGACTATGGCTACACCTTC.

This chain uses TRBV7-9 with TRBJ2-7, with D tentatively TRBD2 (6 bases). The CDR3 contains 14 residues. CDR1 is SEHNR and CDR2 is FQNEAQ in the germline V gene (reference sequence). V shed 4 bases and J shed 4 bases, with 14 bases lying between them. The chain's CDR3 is CASSSGDRWYEQYF. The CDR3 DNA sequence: TGTGCCAGCAGCTCGGGGGACCGATGGTACGAGCAGTACTTC.

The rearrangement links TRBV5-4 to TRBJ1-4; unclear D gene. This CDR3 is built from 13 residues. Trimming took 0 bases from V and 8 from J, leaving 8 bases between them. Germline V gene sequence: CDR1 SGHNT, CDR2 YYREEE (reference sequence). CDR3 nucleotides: TGTGCCAGCAGCTTGGTGGGGAAGGAAAAACTGTTTTTT. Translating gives CASSLVGKEKLFF.

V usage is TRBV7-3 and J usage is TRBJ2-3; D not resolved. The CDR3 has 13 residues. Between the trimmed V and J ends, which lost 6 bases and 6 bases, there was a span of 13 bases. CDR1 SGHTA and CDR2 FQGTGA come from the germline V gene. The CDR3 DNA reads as TGTGCCAGCAGTCTCGGGCCTGCGGATACGCAGTATTTT. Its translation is CASSLGPADTQYF.

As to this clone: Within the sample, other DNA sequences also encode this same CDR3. The CDR3 region has the DNA TGTGCCAGCAGTTTTGGAAACACCATATATTTT. Its translation: CASSFGNTIYF. The genes are TRBV27 and TRBJ1-3, with D hard to call. CDR1 and CDR2 from the germline V gene are MNHEY and SMNVEV (reference sequence). CDR3 length: 11 amino acids. The ends were cut back, 3 bases at V and 3 bases at J, with 0 bases in the middle.

The CDR3 sequence is CASSLWGLTDTQYF. The DNA for the CDR3 is TGTGCCAGCAGTTTGTGGGGGCTCACAGATACGCAGTATTTT. This sequence joins TRBV27 and TRBJ2-3, with D tentatively TRBD1 (6 bases). Looked up from germline, CDR1 is MNHEY and CDR2 is SMNVEV (reference sequence). Trimming cost V 3 bases and J 2 bases, with 9 bases left between them. The CDR3 length is 14 residues.

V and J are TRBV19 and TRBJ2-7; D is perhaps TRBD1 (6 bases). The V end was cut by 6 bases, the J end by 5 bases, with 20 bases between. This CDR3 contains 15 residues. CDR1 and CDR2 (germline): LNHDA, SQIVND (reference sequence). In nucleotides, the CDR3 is TGTGCCAGTAGCCTCCCCACAGGGCAATCTGACGAGCAGTACTTC. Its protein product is CASSLPTGQSDEQYF. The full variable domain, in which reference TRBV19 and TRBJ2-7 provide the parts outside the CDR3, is DGGITQSPKYLFRKEGQNVTLSCEQNLNHDAMYWYRQDPGQGLRLIYYSQIVNDFQKGDIAEGYSVSREKKESFPLTVTSAQKNPTAFYLCASSLPTGQSDEQYFGPGTRLTVT.

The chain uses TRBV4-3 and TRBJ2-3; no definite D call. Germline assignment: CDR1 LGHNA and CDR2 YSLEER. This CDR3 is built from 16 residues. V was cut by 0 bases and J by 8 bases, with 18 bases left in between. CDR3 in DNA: TGCGCCAGCAGCCAAGATCTCCCGAGCTCTTTAGGTACGCAGTATTTT. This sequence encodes CASSQDLPSSLGTQYF.

The CDR3 loop reads CASTHPWWDTEAFF. The CDR3 nucleotides read TGTGCCAGCACCCACCCGTGGTGGGACACTGAAGCTTTCTTT. V is TRBV7-9 and J is TRBJ1-1; D is unclear. The CDR3 length is 14 residues. Germline V gives CDR1 SEHNR, CDR2 FQNEAQ (reference sequence). With 7 bases removed from V and 3 bases from J, the gap between germline ends came to 15 bases.

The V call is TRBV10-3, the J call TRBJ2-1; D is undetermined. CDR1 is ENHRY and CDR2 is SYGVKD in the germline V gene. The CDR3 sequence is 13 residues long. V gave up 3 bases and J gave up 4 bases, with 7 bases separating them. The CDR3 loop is CAISDEVYNEQFF. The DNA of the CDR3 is TGTGCCATCAGTGACGAGGTGTACAATGAGCAGTTCTTC.

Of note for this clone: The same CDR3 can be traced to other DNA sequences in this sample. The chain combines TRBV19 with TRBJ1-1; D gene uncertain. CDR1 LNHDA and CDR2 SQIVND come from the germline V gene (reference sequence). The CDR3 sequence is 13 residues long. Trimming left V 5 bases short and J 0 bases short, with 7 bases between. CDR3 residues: CASSSAMNTEAFF. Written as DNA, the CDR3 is TGTGCCAGTAGTTCCGCAATGAACACTGAAGCTTTCTTT.